This TCR beta chain was found in a study of shared T cell receptors in the human thymus. Method: immunoSEQ multiplex PCR; TCRdb's copy keeps in-frame clones and lacks some. The sample comprises about 540,000 clones, approximately 78% of which are singletons, and about 0.013% rests with the top ten. Germline V gives CDR1 SGHNT, CDR2 YENEEA. Trimming took 5 bases from V and 5 from J, leaving 14 bases between them. This CDR3 has 14 amino acids. The same specimen was also included in a second study, on human thymus T cells. That source reports: Corrective heart surgery yielded the resections from which the thymus tissue came. The authors found apparently biased V and J gene usage in thymic and blood repertoires.

The sequenced sample was thymocytes. The receptor's source is a boy less than two years old with a congenital heart defect. The chain recombines TRBV11-3 with TRBJ2-3; possibly TRBD1 for D (5 bases). The CDR3 protein is CASSLRSGLDTQYF. The CDR3 DNA follows: TGTGCCAGCAGCCTCCGGTCAGGGTTAGATACGCAGTATTTT. Looking up the rest from reference TRBV11-3 and TRBJ2-3 gives the full variable domain: EAGVVQSPRYKIIEKKQPVAFWCNPISGHNTLYWYLQNLGQGPELLIRYENEEAVDDSQLPKDRFSAERLKGVDSTLKIQPAELGDSAVYLCASSLRSGLDTQYFGPGTRLTVL.